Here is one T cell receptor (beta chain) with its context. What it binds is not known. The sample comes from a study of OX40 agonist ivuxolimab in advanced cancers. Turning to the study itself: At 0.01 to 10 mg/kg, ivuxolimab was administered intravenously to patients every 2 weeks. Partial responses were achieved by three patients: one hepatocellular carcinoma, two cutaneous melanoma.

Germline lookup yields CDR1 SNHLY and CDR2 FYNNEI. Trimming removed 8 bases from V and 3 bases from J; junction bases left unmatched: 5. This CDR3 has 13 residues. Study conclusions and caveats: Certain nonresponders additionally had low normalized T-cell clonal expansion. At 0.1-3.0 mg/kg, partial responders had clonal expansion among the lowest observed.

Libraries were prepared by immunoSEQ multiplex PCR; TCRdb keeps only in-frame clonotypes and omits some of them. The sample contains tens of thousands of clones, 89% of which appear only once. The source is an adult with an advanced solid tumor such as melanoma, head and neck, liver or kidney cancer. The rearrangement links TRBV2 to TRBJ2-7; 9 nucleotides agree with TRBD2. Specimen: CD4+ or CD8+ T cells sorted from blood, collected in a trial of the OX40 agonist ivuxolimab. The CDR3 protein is CASQGLADYEQYF. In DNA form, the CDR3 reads TGTGCCAGCCAGGGACTAGCAGACTACGAGCAGTACTTC.